A single sample gave rise to the 24 T cell receptor beta chains below, sequenced in a study of T cell responses to AZD1222 COVID-19 vaccine. Here immunoSEQ multiplex PCR was the method, and the copy in TCRdb shows in-frame clones only, minus some. The sample has around 130,000 clones, 93% seen once. The sequencing here drew on peripheral blood, taken on day 0 of AZD1222 vaccination. All receptors come from an adult in good health.

The DNA for the CDR3 is TGTGCCAGCAGCGAACAGGGGGCGTCGGAAAAACTGTTTTTT. Its translation: CASSEQGASEKLFF. The chain couples TRBV28 to TRBJ1-4; 9 bases are a match to TRBD1. V was clipped by 6 bases and J by 8 bases; unmatched bases: 7. Germline CDR1 MDHEN, CDR2 SYDVKM. This CDR3 contains 14 residues.

The chain carries TRBV5-6 and TRBJ1-1; D may be TRBD1 (5 bases). The V and J ends lost 2 bases and 6 bases respectively, with 14 bases between them. This CDR3 has 14 amino acids. The germline gives CDR1 SGHDT, CDR2 YYEEEE. CDR3 residues: CASSLWGMRAEAFF. DNA for the CDR3: TGTGCCAGCAGCTTATGGGGCATGAGGGCTGAAGCTTTCTTT.

This clone was found a few times. The chain combines TRBV4-3 with TRBJ2-7, with TRBD1 identical over 9 bases. The CDR3 sequence is 14 residues long. Germline V gene data show CDR1 as LGHNA and CDR2 as YSLEER. V was clipped by 2 bases and J by 3 bases; unmatched bases: 2. The CDR3 region has the DNA TGCGCCAGCAGCCAATGGGACAGGGACTACGAGCAGTACTTC. This gives the protein CASSQWDRDYEQYF.

The V call is TRBV29-1, the J call TRBJ2-7; the D gene could be TRBD1 or TRBD2 (6 bases each). The V end was cut by 4 bases, the J end by 4 bases, with 11 bases between. The germline V gene encodes CDR1 SQVTM and CDR2 ANQGSEA. The CDR3 sequence is 12 residues long. CDR3 amino acids: CSVVKGGYEQYF. The CDR3 coding sequence is TGCAGCGTTGTGAAAGGGGGGTACGAGCAGTACTTC.

The chain links TRBV9 to TRBJ1-2; the match to TRBD1 covers 7 bases. The germline V gene has CDR1 SGDLS and CDR2 YYNGEE. The CDR3 is 16 amino acids. V shed 3 bases, J shed 4 bases, and the junction held 12 bases outside the gene matches. The CDR3 sequence is CASSAGTGQPVYGYTF. In nucleotides, the CDR3 is TGTGCCAGCAGCGCAGGGACGGGACAGCCAGTCTATGGCTACACCTTC. The full variable domain, in which reference TRBV9 and TRBJ1-2 provide the parts outside the CDR3, is DSGVTQTPKHLITATGQRVTLRCSPRSGDLSVYWYQQSLDQGLQFLIQYYNGEERAKGNILERFSAQQFPDLHSELNLSSLELGDSALYFCASSAGTGQPVYGYTFGSGTRLTVV.

The chain uses TRBV19 and TRBJ1-1; TRBD1 is a possible D gene (6 bases). The germline CDR1 and CDR2 sequences are LNHDA and SQIVND (reference sequence). Between the trimmed V and J ends, which lost 5 bases and 4 bases, there was a span of 8 bases. The CDR3 is made up of 12 amino acids. For the CDR3, the DNA is TGTGCCAGTAGTGGGGACATCACTGAAGCTTTCTTT. This encodes CASSGDITEAFF.

The rearrangement uses TRBV6-5 and TRBJ1-1; perhaps TRBD1 as D (5 bases). Looked up from germline, CDR1 is MNHEY and CDR2 is SVGAGI. The CDR3 covers 13 residues. V lost 7 bases and J lost 8, with 17 bases in between. This chain's CDR3 is CASIPGTQGEAFF. The CDR3 bases are TGTGCCAGCATCCCCGGGACCCAGGGAGAAGCTTTCTTT.

The chain couples TRBV28 to TRBJ1-5; D not certain. The CDR3 has 15 amino acids. Germline V lookup: CDR1 MDHEN, CDR2 SYDVKM. The germline V and J ends were trimmed by 3 bases and 0 bases, with 9 bases remaining between them. The CDR3 here is CASSFFGDSNQPQHF. DNA of the CDR3: TGTGCCAGCAGTTTTTTCGGGGATAGCAATCAGCCCCAGCATTTT.

This chain links TRBV18 with TRBJ2-5; the D is unclear. Per the germline V gene, CDR1 is KGHSH and CDR2 is LQKENI. V gave up 3 bases and J gave up 4 bases, with 3 bases separating them. This CDR3 contains 11 residues. This CDR3 is CASSPAETQYF. The DNA of the CDR3 is TGTGCCAGCTCACCTGCAGAGACCCAGTACTTC. The full variable domain, its missing parts supplied by reference TRBV18 and TRBJ2-5, is NAGVMQNPRHLVRRRGQEARLRCSPMKGHSHVYWYRQLPEEGLKFMVYLQKENIIDESGMPKERFSAEFPKEGPSILRIQQVVRGDSAAYFCASSPAETQYFGPGTRLLVL.

V gene TRBV14 combines with J gene TRBJ2-7; D possibly corresponds to TRBD2 (5 bases). V was shortened by 0 bases and J by 3 bases, with 18 bases between the two germline ends. CDR3 length: 17 residues. Germline V gene data show CDR1 as SGHDN and CDR2 as FVKESK. The CDR3 coding sequence is TGTGCCAGCAGCCAAGATCACGCGGCTAGCCGCAACTACGAGCAGTACTTC. This codes for CASSQDHAASRNYEQYF.

V usage is TRBV6-4 and J usage is TRBJ2-5; D is possibly TRBD2 (5 bases). The CDR3 is 11 amino acids. The V gene's germline CDR1 is MRHNA and CDR2 SNTAGT. With 10 bases removed from V and 5 bases from J, the gap between germline ends came to 11 bases. CDR3 sequence: CATERVETQYF. Written as DNA, the CDR3 is TGTGCCACAGAGAGGGTTGAGACCCAGTACTTC.

The J gene is TRBJ1-4, the V gene TRBV5-1; no clear D gene. Germline V lookup: CDR1 SGHRS, CDR2 YFSETQ. The V end lost 4 bases, the J end lost 0 bases, and 7 bases lay between the germline ends. The CDR3 runs 14 residues. In DNA, the CDR3 is TGCGCCAGCAGCCCCGTTGCAACTAATGAAAAACTGTTTTTT. It yields the protein CASSPVATNEKLFF.

The J gene is TRBJ2-1, the V gene TRBV4-1, with D perhaps being TRBD1 or TRBD2 (5 bases each). Trimming shortened V by 8 bases and J by 2 bases, and 10 bases separated the two germline ends. Germline V CDR1 and CDR2: MGHRA, YSYEKL. This CDR3 has 13 amino acids. CDR3 sequence: CASGRDPYNEQFF. In DNA form, the CDR3 reads TGCGCCAGCGGCAGGGACCCCTACAATGAGCAGTTCTTC.

The CDR3 is CASSPDGYGPQHF. CDR3 nucleotide sequence: TGTGCCAGCAGCCCAGACGGCTATGGGCCCCAGCATTTT. The J gene is TRBJ1-5, the V gene TRBV7-9; D gene unclear. V was shortened by 5 bases and J by 9 bases, with 14 bases between the two germline ends. The CDR3 is 13 residues long. Germline lookup yields CDR1 SEHNR and CDR2 FQNEAQ (reference sequence). The full variable domain, with the rest looked up from reference TRBV7-9 and TRBJ1-5, is DTGVSQNPRHKITKRGQNVTFRCDPISEHNRLYWYRQTLGQGPEFLTYFQNEAQLEKSRLLSDRFSAERPKGSFSTLEIQRTEQGDSAMYLCASSPDGYGPQHFGDGTRLSIL.

V is TRBV5-1 and J is TRBJ1-1; tentatively, D is TRBD1 (5 bases). CDR1 and CDR2 from the germline V gene are SGHRS and YFSETQ. Trimming took off 6 bases at V and 4 bases at J, with 13 bases between the two ends. The CDR3 is 13 amino acids. This CDR3 reads CASKEGFGTEAFF. CDR3 in DNA: TGCGCCAGCAAGGAGGGGTTTGGCACTGAAGCTTTCTTT.

V usage is TRBV29-1 and J usage is TRBJ2-7, with D maybe TRBD2 (5 bases). CDR1 SQVTM and CDR2 ANQGSEA come from the germline V gene. The CDR3 totals 13 residues. V was cut by 3 bases and J by 3 bases, with 12 bases left in between. DNA of the CDR3: TGCAGCGTTGAGTCCGGGATCTACTACGAGCAGTACTTC. It translates to CSVESGIYYEQYF.

The chain carries TRBV6-2 or TRBV6-3 and TRBJ2-1; either TRBD1 or TRBD2 may fit D (5 bases each). The V and J ends lost 2 bases and 0 bases respectively, with 8 bases between them. The CDR3 has 15 residues. Germline V lookup: CDR1 MNHEY, CDR2 SVGEGT. The CDR3 loop is CASSYGDPSYNEQFF. In DNA form, the CDR3 reads TGTGCCAGCAGTTACGGGGACCCCTCCTACAATGAGCAGTTCTTC.

The V gene is TRBV7-8, the J gene TRBJ1-3, with a tentative D call TRBD1 (5 bases). Germline assignment: CDR1 SGHVS and CDR2 FQNEAQ. With 5 bases removed from V and 0 bases from J, the gap between germline ends came to 11 bases. The CDR3 has 15 amino acids. The CDR3 reads CASSPGRSSGNTIYF. In nucleotides, the CDR3 is TGTGCCAGCAGCCCGGGACGGAGCTCTGGAAACACCATATATTTT.

This chain links TRBV20-1 with TRBJ2-3; D unresolved. This CDR3 spans 10 amino acids. The germline V and J ends were trimmed by 3 bases and 6 bases, with 4 bases remaining between them. The V gene's germline CDR1 is DFQATT and CDR2 SNEGSKA (reference sequence). CDR3 DNA: TGCAGTGCTAGTGGGGATACGCAGTATTTT. The encoded protein is CSASGDTQYF.

The chain uses TRBV6-1 and TRBJ2-7; the D gene could be TRBD1 or TRBD2 (5 bases each). The CDR3 contains 12 residues. Trimming took 3 bases from V and 6 from J, leaving 9 bases between them. Germline CDR1 reads MNHNS; CDR2 reads SASEGT. CDR3 region: CASSEFGAEQYF. In DNA, the CDR3 is TGTGCCAGCAGTGAGTTCGGGGCCGAGCAGTACTTC.

This chain connects TRBV4-1 to TRBJ2-5; D is unresolved. CDR3 length: 14 residues. The ends were cut back, 0 bases at V and 4 bases at J, with 9 bases in the middle. Germline values: CDR1 MGHRA, CDR2 YSYEKL. CDR3: CASSQERGGETQYF. The CDR3 region has the DNA TGCGCCAGCAGCCAAGAAAGAGGCGGAGAGACCCAGTACTTC.

The gene calls are TRBV25-1 and TRBJ2-5; 8 bases agree with TRBD2. Looked up from germline, CDR1 is MGHDK and CDR2 is SYGVNS. The CDR3 loop spans 15 amino acids. J gave up 1 base and V 3 bases, and 4 bases lay outside the gene matches. The CDR3 loop is CASSDLAGVQETQYF. As DNA, the CDR3 is TGTGCCAGCAGTGACCTAGCGGGCGTCCAAGAGACCCAGTACTTC.

This clone appeared once. This chain joins TRBV20-1 and TRBJ2-7; D unclear. CDR3 length: 11 amino acids. Trimming shortened V by 8 bases and J by 3 bases, and 11 bases separated the two germline ends. CDR1 and CDR2 (germline): DFQATT, SNEGSKA (reference sequence). The CDR3 region is CSTPLGYEQYF. CDR3 nucleotide sequence: TGCAGTACCCCCTTGGGCTACGAGCAGTACTTC.

The chain links TRBV6-5 to TRBJ1-5, with a weak D call TRBD1 (5 bases). CDR1 and CDR2 from the germline V gene are MNHEY and SVGAGI. Trimming removed 0 bases at V and 4 bases at J, with 10 bases between. There are 15 residues in the CDR3. The CDR3 protein is CASSYSKTANQPQHF. The CDR3 nucleotides are TGTGCCAGCAGTTACTCGAAGACAGCAAATCAGCCCCAGCATTTT.